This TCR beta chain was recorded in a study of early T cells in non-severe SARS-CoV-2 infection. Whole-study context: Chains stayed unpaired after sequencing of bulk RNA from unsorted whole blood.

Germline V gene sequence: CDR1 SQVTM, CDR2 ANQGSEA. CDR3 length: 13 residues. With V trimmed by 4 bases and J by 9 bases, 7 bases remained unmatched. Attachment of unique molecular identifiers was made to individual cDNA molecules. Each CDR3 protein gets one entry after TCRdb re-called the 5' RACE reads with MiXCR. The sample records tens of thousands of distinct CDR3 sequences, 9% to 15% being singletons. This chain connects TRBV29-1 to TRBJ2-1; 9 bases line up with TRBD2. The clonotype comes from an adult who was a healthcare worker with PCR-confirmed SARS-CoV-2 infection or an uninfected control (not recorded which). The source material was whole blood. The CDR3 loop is CSVVALAGGEQFF. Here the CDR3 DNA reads TGCAGCGTTGTAGCACTAGCGGGCGGTGAGCAGTTCTTC.